The clone carrying this TCR beta chain was seen a handful of times. What it binds is unknown. TCRdb redid the calling of the 5' RACE reads with MiXCR, one entry per CDR3 protein. The sample consists of some 340,000 distinct CDR3 sequences, about 10% of them appearing once. The data derive from a study of T cells after yellow fever vaccination. Broader study findings: Primary-vaccination clones mostly resurfaced post-booster (roughly 97% CD4, just under 90% CD8). Weaker in magnitude, the secondary response showed a faster peak on day 5 versus 15. Clonotypes found in both CD4 and CD8 compartments made up a small share. Contaminants from the bulk population, in the form of abundant clonotypes, could be found in FACS-sorted repertoires.

Germline V gene sequence: CDR1 LGHDT, CDR2 YNNKEL (reference sequence). The CDR3 is 13 residues long. The trim removed 1 base at V and 12 bases at J, leaving 8 bases unmatched. This sequence joins TRBV3-1 and TRBJ1-1; TRBD1 matches 7 bases. The sequenced sample was CD4+ T cells sorted from PBMCs, obtained 45 days after the yellow fever booster vaccination. This receptor was identified in a man aged 18 to 30 who received the YFV17D yellow fever vaccine. The CDR3 region has the DNA TGTGCCAGCAGCCAAGCAGGGGGTCGCTTCCCTTTCTTT. Translated, it gives CASSQAGGRFPFF.